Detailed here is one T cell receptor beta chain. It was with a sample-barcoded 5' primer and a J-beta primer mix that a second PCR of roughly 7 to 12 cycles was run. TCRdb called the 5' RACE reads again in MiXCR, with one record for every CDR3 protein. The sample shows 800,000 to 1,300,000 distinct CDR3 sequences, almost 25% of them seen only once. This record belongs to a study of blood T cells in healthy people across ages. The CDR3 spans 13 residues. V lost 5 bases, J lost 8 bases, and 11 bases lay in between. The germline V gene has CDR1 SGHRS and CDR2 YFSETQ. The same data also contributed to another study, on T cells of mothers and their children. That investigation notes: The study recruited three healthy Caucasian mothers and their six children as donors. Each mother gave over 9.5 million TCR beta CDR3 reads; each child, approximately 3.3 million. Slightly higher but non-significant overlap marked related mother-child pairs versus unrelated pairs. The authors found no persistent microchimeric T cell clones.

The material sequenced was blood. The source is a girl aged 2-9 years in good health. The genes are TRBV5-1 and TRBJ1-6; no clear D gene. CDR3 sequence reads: CASRLTGDSPLHF. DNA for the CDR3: TGCGCCAGCAGACTGACGGGAGATTCACCCCTCCACTTT.